This record looks at one T cell receptor beta chain sequence and its context. This specimen belongs to a study of blood T cell repertoires in COVID-19. Study-level background: Samples came from the United States, Italy and Spain, spanning acute and convalescent COVID-19. PBMCs, B-cell-depleted T cells, or T cells provided the cDNA or gDNA that made up the material.

Original processing methods: Cell counts per sample came from amplifying reference gene primers. Sequencing used immunoSEQ multiplex PCR; TCRdb keeps in-frame clones, though not all of them. Clone size and V and J calls were adopted from that table, with D and trimming inferred from the DNA. The repertoire holds some 130,000 clones, with 60% to 80% as singletons. This CDR3 region has 15 residues. From germline, CDR1 is LGHNA and CDR2 YNFKEQ. Trimming cost V 0 bases and J 0 bases; bases outside gene matches: 2. This sequence originates from a man in his 60s who had recovered from COVID-19. V usage is TRBV4-2 and J usage is TRBJ2-7; 7 nucleotides match TRBD2. Material: peripheral blood. The CDR3 coding sequence is TGTGCCAGCAGCCAAGATACTAGCGCCTCCTACGAGCAGTACTTC. Residues: CASSQDTSASYEQYF.